The source of this T cell receptor beta chain is a study of vaccination and CD4 T cells after COVID-19. Study overall: Overlapping spike peptides from SARS-CoV-2, HCoV-NL63, HCoV-OC43 and HCoV-229E served to stimulate the cells.

The germline CDR1 and CDR2 sequences are LNHDA and SQIVND (reference sequence). V gave up 8 bases and J gave up 8 bases, with 19 bases separating them. The CDR3 has 14 amino acids. Sequenced with the Oncomine TCR Beta short-read assay was DNA taken from cultured CD4+ T cells. One entry per CDR3 protein, called by TCRdb with MiXCR from the PCR reads. The table shows roughly 20,000 distinct CDR3 sequences, with roughly 27% occurring only once. Worth noting for this clonotype: Its antigen remains unidentified.

As to treatment: 10-day PBMC culture with coronavirus spike peptide pools or control peptides (ViraFEST assay). Via ViraFEST, peptide pools expanded antigen-specific T cells before TCR sequencing. The sequence was collected from a human donor with COVID-19. The specimen sequenced was cultured CD4+ T cells from blood. This rearrangement joins TRBV19 to TRBJ2-1, with D unresolved. The CDR3, as DNA: TGTGCCAGTCGGAGCAACCCCGGCTCCGATGAGCAGTTCTTC. Translating gives CASRSNPGSDEQFF.